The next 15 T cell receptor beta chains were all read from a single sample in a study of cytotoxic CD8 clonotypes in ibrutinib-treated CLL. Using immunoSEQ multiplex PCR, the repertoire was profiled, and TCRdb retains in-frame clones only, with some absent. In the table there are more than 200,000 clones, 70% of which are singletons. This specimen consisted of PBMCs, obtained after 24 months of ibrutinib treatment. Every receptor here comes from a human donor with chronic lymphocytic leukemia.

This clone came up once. This CDR3 is CASSLRPGPGGTDTQYF. As DNA, the CDR3 is TGTGCCAGCAGCTTAAGACCAGGGCCCGGGGGCACAGATACGCAGTATTTT. The chain has TRBV7-3 and TRBJ2-3; either TRBD1 or TRBD2 may fit D (5 bases each). Germline lookup yields CDR1 SGHTA and CDR2 FQGTGA. The CDR3 runs 17 residues. V shed 1 base and J shed 1 base, with 15 bases lying between them.

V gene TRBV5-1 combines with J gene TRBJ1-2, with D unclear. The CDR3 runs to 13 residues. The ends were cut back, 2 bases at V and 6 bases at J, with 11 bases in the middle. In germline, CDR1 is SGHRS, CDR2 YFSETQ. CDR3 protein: CASSLGGRDGYTF. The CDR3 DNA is TGCGCCAGCAGCTTAGGAGGGAGGGATGGCTACACCTTC.

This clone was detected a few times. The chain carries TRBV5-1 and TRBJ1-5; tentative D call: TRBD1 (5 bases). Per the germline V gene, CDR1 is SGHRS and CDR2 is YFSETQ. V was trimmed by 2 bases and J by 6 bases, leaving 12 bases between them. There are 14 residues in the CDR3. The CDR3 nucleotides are TGCGCCAGCAGCTTCGGTTGGGGGGTTCAGCCCCAGCATTTT. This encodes CASSFGWGVQPQHF.

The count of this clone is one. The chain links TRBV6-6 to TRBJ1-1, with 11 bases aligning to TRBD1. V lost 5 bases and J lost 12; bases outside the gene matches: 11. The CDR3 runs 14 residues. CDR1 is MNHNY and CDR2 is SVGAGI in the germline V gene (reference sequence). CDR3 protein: CASSRTGGVGDPFF. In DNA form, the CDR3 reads TGTGCCAGCAGTCGGACAGGGGGCGTGGGGGATCCTTTCTTT.

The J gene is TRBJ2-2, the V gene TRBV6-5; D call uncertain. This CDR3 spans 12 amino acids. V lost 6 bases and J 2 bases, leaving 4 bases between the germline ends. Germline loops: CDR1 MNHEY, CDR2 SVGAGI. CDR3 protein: CASRENTGELFF. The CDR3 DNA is TGTGCCAGCAGGGAAAACACCGGGGAGCTGTTTTTT.

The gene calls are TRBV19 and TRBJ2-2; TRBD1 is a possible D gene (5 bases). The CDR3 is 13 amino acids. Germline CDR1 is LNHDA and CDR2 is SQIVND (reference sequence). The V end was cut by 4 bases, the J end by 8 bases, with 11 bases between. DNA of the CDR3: TGTGCCAGTAGTAGAACAGGTGAAGGGGAGCTGTTTTTT. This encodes CASSRTGEGELFF.

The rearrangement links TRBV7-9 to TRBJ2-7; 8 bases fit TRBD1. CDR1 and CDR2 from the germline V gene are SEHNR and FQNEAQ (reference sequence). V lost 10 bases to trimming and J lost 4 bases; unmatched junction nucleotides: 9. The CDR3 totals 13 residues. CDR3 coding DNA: TGTGCCACCACCGGGACAGGCGGGTACGAGCAGTACTTC. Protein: CATTGTGGYEQYF.

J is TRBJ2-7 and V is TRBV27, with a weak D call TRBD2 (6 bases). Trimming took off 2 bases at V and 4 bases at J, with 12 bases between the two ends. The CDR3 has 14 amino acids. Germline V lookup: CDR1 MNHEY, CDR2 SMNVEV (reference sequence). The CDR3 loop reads CASSLAGSDYEQYF. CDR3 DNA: TGTGCCAGCAGTTTAGCGGGAAGTGATTACGAGCAGTACTTC.

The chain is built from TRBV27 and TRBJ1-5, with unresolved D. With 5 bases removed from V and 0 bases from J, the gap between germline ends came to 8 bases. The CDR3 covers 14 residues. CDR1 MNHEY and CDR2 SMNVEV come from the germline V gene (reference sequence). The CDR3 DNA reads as TGTGCCAGCAGTCTCAGCTATAGCAATCAGCCCCAGCATTTT. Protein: CASSLSYSNQPQHF.

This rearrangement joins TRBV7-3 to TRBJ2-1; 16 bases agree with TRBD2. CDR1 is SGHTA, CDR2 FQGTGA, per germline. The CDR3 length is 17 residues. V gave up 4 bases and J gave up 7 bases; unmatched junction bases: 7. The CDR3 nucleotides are TGTGCCAGCAGCTCCTTGCCGGGACTAGCGGGAGGGAATGAGCAGTTCTTC. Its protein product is CASSSLPGLAGGNEQFF.

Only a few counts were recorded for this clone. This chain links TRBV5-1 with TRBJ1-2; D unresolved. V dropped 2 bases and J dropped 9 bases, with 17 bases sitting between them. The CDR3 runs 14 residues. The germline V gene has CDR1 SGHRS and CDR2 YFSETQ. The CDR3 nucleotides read TGCGCCAGCAGCTTATGGCAGGCCGATAGTAGCTACACCTTC. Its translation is CASSLWQADSSYTF.

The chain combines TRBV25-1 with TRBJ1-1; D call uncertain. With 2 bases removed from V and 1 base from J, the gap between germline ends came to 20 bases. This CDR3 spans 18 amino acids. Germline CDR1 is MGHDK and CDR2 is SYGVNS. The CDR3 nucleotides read TGTGCCAGCAGTGAAACCCCCCGGGCAGGTTATTGGAACACTGAAGCTTTCTTT. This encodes CASSETPRAGYWNTEAFF.

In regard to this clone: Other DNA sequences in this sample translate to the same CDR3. In DNA, the CDR3 is TGTGCCAGCAGCTTGAGGTTAGCGGGAGGGCCCACAGATACGCAGTATTTT. Protein: CASSLRLAGGPTDTQYF. The V gene is TRBV5-4, the J gene TRBJ2-3; 11 nucleotides line up with TRBD2. V gave up 1 base and J gave up 2 bases; unmatched junction bases: 6. Germline V gene lookup returns CDR1 SGHNT and CDR2 YYREEE (reference sequence). CDR3 length equals 17 residues.

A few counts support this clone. The CDR3: CASSLGARRNEQFF. DNA for the CDR3: TGTGCCAGCAGCTTAGGGGCCAGGAGGAATGAGCAGTTCTTC. The chain joins TRBV11-3 to TRBJ2-1, with D possibly TRBD2 on 5 matching bases. Trimming left V 1 base short and J 7 bases short, with 11 bases between. CDR3 length: 14 residues. CDR1 is SGHNT and CDR2 is YENEEA in the germline V gene.

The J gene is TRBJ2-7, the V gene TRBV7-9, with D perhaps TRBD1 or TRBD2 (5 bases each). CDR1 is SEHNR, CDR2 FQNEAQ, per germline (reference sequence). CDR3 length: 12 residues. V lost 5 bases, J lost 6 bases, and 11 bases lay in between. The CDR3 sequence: CASSGDPPEQYF. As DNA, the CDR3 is TGTGCCAGCAGCGGGGACCCACCCGAGCAGTACTTC.